This passage covers 12 T cell receptor beta chains from one sample sequenced in a study of B cell selection in AIRE deficiency. Sorted regulatory T cells were CD4-positive, CD25-high and CD127-low or negative. Clones were sequenced by immunoSEQ multiplex PCR, and TCRdb holds only the in-frame ones, with some missing. The profile covers over 20,000 clones, with roughly 90% appearing a single time and 0.95% to 1.3% taken by the ten largest. The sequencing input was CD4+CD25+ Tregs sorted from PBMCs. Source of these receptors: a human donor in good health.

This chain joins TRBV7-7 and TRBJ2-5; D not certain. Germline V gene lookup returns CDR1 SSHAT and CDR2 FNYEAQ (reference sequence). This CDR3 comprises 14 residues. V was trimmed by 4 bases and J by 5 bases, leaving 14 bases between them. Here the CDR3 reads CASSSDGRWETQYF. DNA for the CDR3: TGTGCCAGCAGCTCGGACGGGCGGTGGGAGACCCAGTACTTC.

The rearrangement uses TRBV29-1 and TRBJ1-1, with D maybe TRBD1 (5 bases). With 6 bases removed from V and 8 bases from J, the gap between germline ends came to 25 bases. Germline V gene lookup returns CDR1 SQVTM and CDR2 ANQGSEA. CDR3 length equals 15 residues. The CDR3 reads CSVRAASTSGAEAFF. The DNA of the CDR3 is TGCAGCGTCCGGGCAGCGTCGACAAGCGGGGCCGAAGCTTTCTTT.

J is TRBJ2-3 and V is TRBV5-6, with D possibly called TRBD1 or TRBD2 (5 bases each). The CDR3 is made up of 14 amino acids. The V end lost 4 bases, the J end lost 6 bases, and 15 bases lay between the germline ends. Germline V gives CDR1 SGHDT, CDR2 YYEEEE. The CDR3 protein is CASSRRDPRDTQYF. CDR3 sequence (DNA): TGTGCCAGCAGCCGCCGGGACCCTCGTGATACGCAGTATTTT.

The chain has TRBV7-2 and TRBJ1-1, with 8 bases that match TRBD1. After removal of 0 bases from V and 1 base from J, the junction contained 1 base not matched to a gene. Germline V gene sequence: CDR1 SGHTA, CDR2 FQGNSA. This CDR3 region has 15 residues. CDR3 coding DNA: TGTGCCAGCAGCTTAGCGGGGACAGGGAACACTGAAGCTTTCTTT. Amino acids: CASSLAGTGNTEAFF.

This chain uses TRBV4-1 with TRBJ1-2; TRBD1 matches at 8 bases. The V gene end was trimmed by 0 bases and the J gene end by 4 bases; junction bases not matched to a gene: 7. Germline V lookup: CDR1 MGHRA, CDR2 YSYEKL. The CDR3 loop spans 16 amino acids. The CDR3 is CASSQDNGQGPYGYTF. DNA for the CDR3: TGCGCCAGCAGCCAAGATAATGGACAGGGCCCCTATGGCTACACCTTC.

The chain joins TRBV7-8 to TRBJ1-5; 9 positions agree with TRBD1. The CDR3 contains 14 residues. Germline V CDR1 and CDR2: SGHVS, FQNEAQ. J was trimmed by 6 bases and V by 5 bases; bases with no gene match: 5. Here the CDR3 DNA reads TGTGCCAGCAGCCTATGGACAGGGGTTCAGCCCCAGCATTTT. This sequence encodes CASSLWTGVQPQHF.

V is TRBV25-1 and J is TRBJ1-6; weak D call: TRBD1 (5 bases). V was shortened by 7 bases and J by 9 bases, with 13 bases between the two germline ends. Germline V CDR1 and CDR2: MGHDK, SYGVNS. The CDR3 has 13 amino acids. The CDR3 bases are TGTGCCAGCACCATGGGGGGTGGTTCACCCCTCCACTTT. Amino acids: CASTMGGGSPLHF.

The chain links TRBV10-3 to TRBJ1-2; 12 bases are a match to TRBD1. V dropped 7 bases and J dropped 7; count of bases not matched to a gene: 7. CDR1 ENHRY and CDR2 SYGVKD come from the germline V gene. CDR3 length: 14 amino acids. The CDR3 region is CAITGTGGASGYTF. Written as DNA, the CDR3 is TGTGCCATCACCGGGACAGGGGGCGCAAGTGGCTACACCTTC.

The chain links TRBV28 to TRBJ1-6; 9 bases are shared with TRBD1. The germline V gene has CDR1 MDHEN and CDR2 SYDVKM. Losses at the gene ends were 5 bases for V and 10 bases for J; bases not matched to a gene: 9. The CDR3 consists of 15 residues. CDR3 nucleotide sequence: TGTGCCAGCAGTCCCCACCGACAGGGGGGCTCACCCCTCCACTTT. It translates to CASSPHRQGGSPLHF.

The rearrangement joins TRBV4-1 to TRBJ2-5; TRBD2 matches 10 bases. The CDR3 totals 17 residues. J lost 4 bases, V lost 0 bases, and 8 bases had no gene match. Germline lookup yields CDR1 MGHRA and CDR2 YSYEKL. The CDR3 DNA reads as TGCGCCAGCAGCCAAGAATTCCCGCCTAGCGGGGGAGAGACCCAGTACTTC. It codes for CASSQEFPPSGGETQYF.

The rearrangement joins TRBV21-1 to TRBJ2-7; the table names TRBD1, a call not compared with the DNA. TRBV21-1 is tagged as a pseudogene. This CDR3 has 15 residues. The CDR3: CASSKVENRDHEQYF. CDR3 DNA: TGTGCCAGCAGCAAAGTTGAGAACAGGGATCACGAGCAGTACTTC.

This chain uses TRBV7-9 with TRBJ1-1; no clear D gene. Trimming shortened V by 1 base and J by 6 bases, and 6 bases separated the two germline ends. The CDR3 sequence is 12 residues long. Germline V lookup: CDR1 SEHNR, CDR2 FQNEAQ (reference sequence). CDR3 in DNA: TGTGCCAGCAGCTTAGGAAGATCTGAAGCTTTCTTT. Translated, it gives CASSLGRSEAFF. Full variable domain (missing parts from reference TRBV7-9 and TRBJ1-1): DTGVSQNPRHKITKRGQNVTFRCDPISEHNRLYWYRQTLGQGPEFLTYFQNEAQLEKSRLLSDRFSAERPKGSFSTLEIQRTEQGDSAMYLCASSLGRSEAFFGQGTRLTVV.